The 8 T cell receptor beta chains reported below all come from one sample, sequenced in a study of post-analysis software for immune sequencing data. Study-wide results and caveats: There were several TRBV segments more frequent in patients than controls, and TRBV5-6, TRBV5-1 and TRBV20-1 were among them.

Built from TCR beta cDNA, the libraries had unique molecular identifiers in them. Each CDR3 protein is one row after TCRdb ran MiXCR on the PCR reads. Among over 250,000 distinct CDR3 sequences, approximately 34% were seen once, and the ten largest hold under 5.5%. Which antigens these TCRs recognize remains unknown. The sample taken for sequencing was blood. The receptors originated from a girl aged 5-17 years with multiple sclerosis.

Concerning this clonotype: An end of the junction does not agree with germline; a read error may underlie this. V usage is TRBV4-2 and J usage is TRBJ1-5; maybe TRBD1 (5 bases). The CDR3 consists of 15 residues. From germline, CDR1 is LGHNA and CDR2 YNFKEQ. CDR3 region: CASSQGTQGPQPPHF. The CDR3 DNA follows: TGTGCCAGCAGCCAAGGGACGCAGGGTCCCCAGCCCCCGCATTTT.

This clonotype was seen a few times. The rearrangement uses TRBV5-1 and TRBJ1-2; D gene unclear. This CDR3 region has 12 residues. Germline V gene data show CDR1 as SGHRS and CDR2 as YFSETQ. The germline V and J ends were trimmed by 0 bases and 8 bases, with 8 bases remaining between them. In DNA, the CDR3 is TGCGCCAGCAGCTTGGATATCGGGGGCTACACCTTC. Translated, it gives CASSLDIGGYTF.

The table lists this clonotype with a few counts. Sequence at one end of the junction differs from germline and may be a read error. V is TRBV7-3 and J is TRBJ1-2; the D gene is possibly TRBD1 (6 bases). Germline CDR1 and CDR2: SGHTA and FQGTGA. This CDR3 has 14 amino acids. In DNA, the CDR3 is TGTGCCAACAGCGAAACTCAGGGGCGCCGTGGCTACACCTTC. This sequence encodes CANSETQGRRGYTF. Full variable domain (remainder filled in from reference TRBV7-3 and TRBJ1-2): GAGVSQTPSNKVTEKGKYVELRCDPISGHTALYWYRQSLGQGPEFLIYFQGTGAADDSGLPNDRFFAVRPEGSVSTLKIQRTERGDSAVYLCANSETQGRRGYTFGSGTRLTVV.

This clonotype occurred many times. The chain uses TRBV6-1 and TRBJ2-5; maybe TRBD1 (6 bases). V dropped 6 bases and J dropped 2 bases, with 13 bases sitting between them. The CDR3 sequence is 14 residues long. Per germline, CDR1 MNHNS and CDR2 SASEGT. The CDR3 DNA reads as TGTGCCAGCAGAATGACAGGCGGGCAAGAGACCCAGTACTTC. Protein product: CASRMTGGQETQYF.

In its sample, this clonotype was seen a few times. The chain combines TRBV4-2 with TRBJ1-1, with 11 nucleotides matching TRBD1. Germline V gene data show CDR1 as LGHNA and CDR2 as YNFKEQ. This CDR3 has 16 amino acids. V lost 0 bases to trimming and J lost 3 bases; unmatched junction nucleotides: 3. The CDR3 nucleotides read TGTGCCAGCAGCCAAGACCCGGGACAGGGGGACACTGAAGCTTTCTTT. This gives the protein CASSQDPGQGDTEAFF.

This clonotype was counted at least ten times. This chain joins TRBV20-1 and TRBJ2-7, with TRBD1 matching 9 bases. Trimming cost V 6 bases and J 0 bases; bases outside gene matches: 3. CDR3 size: 13 residues. CDR1 and CDR2 from the germline V gene are DFQATT and SNEGSKA (reference sequence). CDR3 amino acids: CSADRGGSYEQYF. The CDR3 region has the DNA TGCAGTGCGGACAGGGGAGGCTCCTACGAGCAGTACTTC.

This clonotype was counted many times. This sequence joins TRBV6-2 or TRBV6-3 and TRBJ2-3, with TRBD1 as a possible D gene (5 bases). Trimming shortened V by 5 bases and J by 1 base, and 10 bases separated the two germline ends. In germline, CDR1 is MNHEY, CDR2 SVGEGT. The CDR3 contains 14 residues. CDR3 protein: CASSNQGRTDTQYF. CDR3 sequence (DNA): TGTGCCAGCAGTAATCAGGGTCGCACAGATACGCAGTATTTT.

V gene TRBV5-1 combines with J gene TRBJ2-7, with D uncertain. CDR1 and CDR2 from the germline V gene are SGHRS and YFSETQ. Trimming took off 4 bases at V and 10 bases at J, with 24 bases between the two ends. This CDR3 is 15 amino acids long. The CDR3, as DNA: TGCGCCAGCAGCCCTTCGGAGCGACTCCAAGAGGCCCAGTACTTC. Its translation: CASSPSERLQEAQYF.